Below are 25 T cell receptor beta chains sequenced from a single sample in a study of control samples from healthy donors and cancer patients. Assay: immunoSEQ multiplex PCR; the TCRdb copy retains only in-frame clones and omits some. The sample shows about 140,000 clones, roughly 90% of them seen only once. Material: blood. These receptors all stem from a man aged 25-40 years in good health.

The rearrangement links TRBV6-2 or TRBV6-3 to TRBJ2-1, with 8 bases that match TRBD2. Germline V lookup: CDR1 MNHEY, CDR2 SVGEGT. The CDR3 has 16 amino acids. V lost 2 bases, J lost 6 bases, and 9 bases stayed unmatched. The CDR3 sequence is CASSYLPSGPPNEQFF. The DNA of the CDR3 is TGTGCCAGCAGTTACCTGCCTAGCGGGCCCCCCAATGAGCAGTTCTTC.

The rearrangement uses TRBV7-6 and TRBJ2-5; 9 bases are a match to TRBD1. With 5 bases clipped from V and 3 bases from J, the junction kept 7 bases outside the gene matches. This CDR3 comprises 15 residues. Germline V gives CDR1 SGHVS, CDR2 FNYEAQ. The CDR3 DNA reads as TGTGCCAGCAGCCACTGGGACAGGGTAAAAGAGACCCAGTACTTC. This encodes CASSHWDRVKETQYF. Together with reference TRBV7-6 and TRBJ2-5, the CDR3 gives the full variable domain: GAGVSQSPRYKVTKRGQDVALRCDPISGHVSLYWYRQALGQGPEFLTYFNYEAQQDKSGLPNDRFSAERPEGSISTLTIQRTEQRDSAMYRCASSHWDRVKETQYFGPGTRLLVL.

The gene calls are TRBV6-9 and TRBJ1-1; D not certain. Trimming pared 7 bases from V and 1 base from J, leaving 10 bases between. The germline V gene encodes CDR1 MNHGY and CDR2 SVAAGI. This CDR3 region has 13 residues. For the CDR3, the DNA is TGTGCCAGCATATGCGTCCCGAACACTGAAGCTTTCTTT. Residues: CASICVPNTEAFF.

V usage is TRBV6-5 and J usage is TRBJ2-3; 8 bases agree with TRBD1. The CDR3 has 15 residues. The ends lost 6 bases at V and 2 bases at J; junction bases unmatched: 7. Germline V gene lookup returns CDR1 MNHEY and CDR2 SVGAGI. As DNA, the CDR3 is TGTGCCAGCAGCCTTTGGACAGGGACCACAGATACGCAGTATTTT. It encodes CASSLWTGTTDTQYF.

This sequence joins TRBV28 and TRBJ1-1; D ambiguous. CDR3 length: 16 amino acids. V lost 5 bases and J 0 bases, leaving 16 bases between the germline ends. Germline loops: CDR1 MDHEN, CDR2 SYDVKM. This chain's CDR3 is CASSTLGVGLNTEAFF. The CDR3 coding sequence is TGTGCCAGCAGTACTCTTGGTGTAGGCCTGAACACTGAAGCTTTCTTT. Full variable domain (outside the CDR3, taken from reference TRBV28 and TRBJ1-1): DVKVTQSSRYLVKRTGEKVFLECVQDMDHENMFWYRQDPGLGLRLIYFSYDVKMKEKGDIPEGYSVSREKKERFSLILESASTNQTSMYLCASSTLGVGLNTEAFFGQGTRLTVV.

The chain recombines TRBV6-5 with TRBJ1-2; D is possibly TRBD1 (6 bases). Trimming removed 7 bases from V and 8 bases from J, with 17 bases in between. This CDR3 region has 13 residues. Germline assignment: CDR1 MNHEY and CDR2 SVGAGI. The CDR3 sequence: CASIVQGFGGYTF. The CDR3 region has the DNA TGTGCCAGCATCGTTCAGGGGTTCGGGGGCTACACCTTC.

The chain links TRBV30 to TRBJ1-2, with D unclear. CDR1 GTSNPN and CDR2 SVGIG come from the germline V gene (reference sequence). With 0 bases removed from V and 3 bases from J, the gap between germline ends came to 11 bases. This CDR3 comprises 14 residues. CDR3 DNA: TGTGCCTGGAGTGTCGTGCCGGAACACTATGGCTACACCTTC. This sequence encodes CAWSVVPEHYGYTF.

V usage is TRBV9 and J usage is TRBJ2-5; no firm D call. V was cut by 0 bases and J by 1 base, with 10 bases left in between. Germline-derived CDR1 and CDR2 are SGDLS and YYNGEE. This CDR3 has 15 residues. This CDR3 is CASSVGVTRQETQYF. Written as DNA, the CDR3 is TGTGCCAGCAGCGTAGGGGTTACCCGCCAAGAGACCCAGTACTTC.

This chain links TRBV28 with TRBJ2-7; 7 bases are a match to TRBD2. Germline V lookup: CDR1 MDHEN, CDR2 SYDVKM. CDR3 length: 14 amino acids. V was clipped by 5 bases and J by 0 bases; unmatched bases: 4. CDR3 sequence: CASSPPGGSYEQYF. In DNA, the CDR3 is TGTGCCAGCAGTCCGCCGGGGGGCTCCTACGAGCAGTACTTC.

The chain carries TRBV13 and TRBJ1-4, with D unclear. Germline CDR1 and CDR2: PRHDT and FYEKMQ (reference sequence). This CDR3 comprises 12 residues. V lost 5 bases and J lost 7, with 8 bases in between. The CDR3 DNA reads TGTGCCAGCAGCCGAGGCGGTGAAAAACTGTTTTTT. Amino acids: CASSRGGEKLFF. Full variable domain (rest looked up from reference TRBV13 and TRBJ1-4): AAGVIQSPRHLIKEKRETATLKCYPIPRHDTVYWYQQGPGQDPQFLISFYEKMQSDKGSIPDRFSAQQFSDYHSELNMSSLELGDSALYFCASSRGGEKLFFGSGTQLSVL.

The V gene is TRBV19, the J gene TRBJ2-1; the match to TRBD2 covers 11 bases. CDR3 length: 15 residues. The J segment lost 7 bases and the V segment lost 5 bases, leaving 7 bases of the junction unmatched. Germline CDR1 and CDR2: LNHDA and SQIVND (reference sequence). For the CDR3, the DNA is TGTGCCAGTAGTTCTAGCGGGAGGAAGCGGAATGAGCAGTTCTTC. Its translation: CASSSSGRKRNEQFF.

This chain uses TRBV27 with TRBJ1-1; D gene uncertain. Germline V gene sequence: CDR1 MNHEY, CDR2 SMNVEV (reference sequence). This CDR3 has 15 amino acids. The V and J ends lost 0 bases and 1 base respectively, with 9 bases between them. CDR3 sequence (DNA): TGTGCCAGCAGTTTATCGAACGGTCAGAACACTGAAGCTTTCTTT. Translating gives CASSLSNGQNTEAFF.

The gene calls are TRBV7-6 and TRBJ1-5; D is ambiguous. The CDR3 consists of 14 residues. CDR1 and CDR2 from the germline V gene are SGHVS and FNYEAQ. Trimming stripped 0 bases from V and 7 bases from J, with 10 bases between. CDR3 nucleotides: TGTGCCAGCAGCTTAGCGAGGGTATTGCAGCCCCAGCATTTT. Translated, it gives CASSLARVLQPQHF.

The chain recombines TRBV28 with TRBJ1-2; 7 bases align to TRBD1. Germline V lookup: CDR1 MDHEN, CDR2 SYDVKM. V dropped 8 bases and J dropped 1; count of bases not matched to a gene: 13. The CDR3 is made up of 16 amino acids. The CDR3 protein is CASHSDRDSGNYGYTF. DNA for the CDR3: TGTGCCAGCCATTCCGATAGGGACAGCGGTAACTATGGCTACACCTTC.

V gene TRBV27 combines with J gene TRBJ1-4; D gene uncertain. The CDR3 consists of 16 residues. Germline CDR1 and CDR2: MNHEY and SMNVEV (reference sequence). Trimming stripped 2 bases from V and 0 bases from J, with 10 bases between. The CDR3 region is CASSLAAAATNEKLFF. The CDR3 nucleotides read TGTGCCAGCAGTTTAGCGGCGGCAGCAACTAATGAAAAACTGTTTTTT.

The chain links TRBV25-1 to TRBJ2-1; no firm D call. The CDR3 covers 14 residues. The germline CDR1 and CDR2 sequences are MGHDK and SYGVNS. The ends were cut back, 3 bases at V and 0 bases at J, with 6 bases in the middle. The CDR3 DNA follows: TGTGCCAGCAGTGATCCCGGCTCCTACAATGAGCAGTTCTTC. Its protein product is CASSDPGSYNEQFF.

The CDR3 DNA follows: TGCAGCGCAAGGGACAGTTTTTACGAGCAGTACTTC. It is translated as CSARDSFYEQYF. The gene calls are TRBV29-1 and TRBJ2-7; 7 nucleotides agree with TRBD1. Trimming at V came to 7 bases and at J to 4 bases, leaving 7 bases not matched to a gene. CDR1 and CDR2 (germline): SQVTM, ANQGSEA. The CDR3 totals 12 residues.

The table lists this clone with a count of one. This chain joins TRBV28 and TRBJ1-1; possibly TRBD1 for D (6 bases). CDR1 and CDR2 (germline): MDHEN, SYDVKM. The length of the CDR3 is 15 residues. The V end lost 5 bases, the J end lost 5 bases, and 18 bases lay between the germline ends. The CDR3 region is CASSPPRDRPTEAFF. The DNA for the CDR3 is TGTGCCAGCAGTCCCCCCCGTGACAGGCCTACTGAAGCTTTCTTT.

The V call is TRBV6-1, the J call TRBJ1-2; D gene unclear. V lost 3 bases to trimming and J lost 2 bases, with 4 bases between them. The CDR3 covers 12 residues. Per the germline V gene, CDR1 is MNHNS and CDR2 is SASEGT. DNA for the CDR3: TGTGCCAGCAGTGATTGGAACTATGGCTACACCTTC. Translated, it gives CASSDWNYGYTF.

The chain employs TRBV5-6 and TRBJ2-1, with 12 nucleotides matching TRBD2. The CDR3 runs to 16 residues. Germline V gene sequence: CDR1 SGHDT, CDR2 YYEEEE. Trimming took 7 bases from V and 4 from J; bases not matched to a gene: 9. The CDR3 bases are TGTGCCAGCCGCCGACTAGCGGGAGTCCTATACAATGAGCAGTTCTTC. Translated: CASRRLAGVLYNEQFF.

This sequence joins TRBV29-1 and TRBJ2-1; possible D gene TRBD1, 6 bases. Germline V gene data show CDR1 as SQVTM and CDR2 as ANQGSEA. The CDR3 totals 15 residues. V lost 6 bases and J lost 0, with 15 bases in between. The CDR3: CSVGTTSRSYNEQFF. The CDR3 DNA sequence: TGCAGCGTCGGGACAACGTCTCGCTCCTACAATGAGCAGTTCTTC.

The rearrangement uses TRBV28 and TRBJ1-5; no clear D gene. Germline CDR1 reads MDHEN; CDR2 reads SYDVKM. The CDR3 loop spans 18 amino acids. V was shortened by 9 bases and J by 3 bases, with 27 bases between the two germline ends. The CDR3 DNA is TGTGCCAGTAGTCCCCCCGGAAAAGCCCCACGGATCAATCAGCCCCAGCATTTT. This sequence encodes CASSPPGKAPRINQPQHF.

The chain has TRBV18 and TRBJ2-3; D may be TRBD2 (6 bases). The length of the CDR3 is 16 residues. The germline V gene has CDR1 KGHSH and CDR2 LQKENI. V was clipped by 3 bases and J by 4 bases, with 17 bases between them. In nucleotides, the CDR3 is TGTGCCAGCTCACCCTTCCCAGGGTTAGCGGCAGATACGCAGTATTTT. Amino acids: CASSPFPGLAADTQYF.

This chain links TRBV9 with TRBJ2-1; weak D call: TRBD1 (5 bases). CDR1 and CDR2 from the germline V gene are SGDLS and YYNGEE. V was clipped by 0 bases and J by 12 bases, with 16 bases between them. The CDR3 totals 14 residues. The CDR3 protein is CASSVEPGPYSQFF. DNA of the CDR3: TGTGCCAGCAGCGTAGAACCAGGGCCCTACTCGCAGTTCTTC.

The V gene is TRBV11-2, the J gene TRBJ2-7; 8 bases fit TRBD1. The J segment lost 4 bases and the V segment lost 6 bases, leaving 11 bases of the junction unmatched. Germline CDR1 reads SGHAT; CDR2 reads FQNNGV. The CDR3 consists of 15 residues. The CDR3 DNA reads as TGTGCCAGCAGTCCCACCGGGACAGGACATTACGAGCAGTACTTC. The encoded protein is CASSPTGTGHYEQYF.